The 27 T cell receptor beta chains presented below share a single source sample, sequenced in a study of OX40 agonist ivuxolimab in advanced cancers. This table comes from immunoSEQ multiplex PCR, and its TCRdb copy is limited to in-frame clones, with some not included. The sample shows about 76,000 clones, 75% to 90% of them seen only once. Specimen: CD4+ or CD8+ T cells sorted from blood, collected in a trial of the OX40 agonist ivuxolimab. The receptors originated from an adult with an advanced solid tumor such as melanoma, head and neck, liver or kidney cancer.

CDR3 amino acids: CASSLGRIMNTEAFF. CDR3 nucleotide sequence: TGTGCCAGCAGCTTAGGGCGAATCATGAACACTGAAGCTTTCTTT. V gene TRBV7-2 combines with J gene TRBJ1-1; no firm D call. The CDR3 length is 15 residues. Trimming cost V 1 base and J 0 bases, with 9 bases left between them. Germline CDR1 reads SGHTA; CDR2 reads FQGNSA.

This chain connects TRBV30 to TRBJ2-4, with D possibly being TRBD1 or TRBD2 (5 bases each). The CDR3 length is 13 residues. Trimming removed 1 base from V and 9 bases from J, with 13 bases in between. The germline V gene encodes CDR1 GTSNPN and CDR2 SVGIG (reference sequence). CDR3 in amino acids: CAWSGDPMGIQYF. The CDR3 DNA follows: TGTGCCTGGAGTGGGGACCCCATGGGCATTCAGTACTTC.

This clone was observed a few times. Other DNA sequences in this specimen translate into the identical CDR3. V and J are TRBV28 and TRBJ1-2; possibly TRBD1 for D (5 bases). V lost 4 bases to trimming and J lost 0 bases, with 12 bases between them. CDR1 is MDHEN and CDR2 is SYDVKM in the germline V gene. CDR3 size: 15 residues. The CDR3 DNA is TGTGCCAGCAGTTCGACCGGGACGGCTAACTATGGCTACACCTTC. This sequence encodes CASSSTGTANYGYTF.

CDR3 loop: CASSPKGSRTEAFF. The CDR3 coding sequence is TGTGCCAGCAGCCCCAAGGGTAGTCGCACTGAAGCTTTCTTT. The genes are TRBV6-6 and TRBJ1-1; D unclear. Per germline, CDR1 MNHNY and CDR2 SVGAGI (reference sequence). The CDR3 sequence is 14 residues long. V was pared by 6 bases and J by 4 bases, with 15 bases between.

This chain connects TRBV4-1 to TRBJ2-7; TRBD2 matches at 9 bases. V lost 0 bases to trimming and J lost 2 bases; unmatched junction nucleotides: 8. Germline V gene lookup returns CDR1 MGHRA and CDR2 YSYEKL. This CDR3 has 17 residues. CDR3 residues: CASSQDRWLAGTYEQYF. The CDR3 DNA sequence: TGCGCCAGCAGCCAAGATCGGTGGCTAGCGGGGACCTACGAGCAGTACTTC.

The chain is built from TRBV7-9 and TRBJ2-1; tentative D call: TRBD1 (6 bases). CDR3 size: 15 residues. The ends were cut back, 2 bases at V and 4 bases at J, with 12 bases in the middle. Germline V CDR1 and CDR2: SEHNR, FQNEAQ (reference sequence). The CDR3 loop reads CASSLIGQIYNEQFF. CDR3 sequence (DNA): TGTGCCAGCAGCTTAATTGGACAGATATACAATGAGCAGTTCTTC.

The V call is TRBV4-3, the J call TRBJ2-1, with a weak D call TRBD1 (5 bases). This CDR3 is built from 14 residues. The germline V gene encodes CDR1 LGHNA and CDR2 YSLEER. The ends were cut back, 0 bases at V and 7 bases at J, with 10 bases in the middle. The CDR3 protein is CASSQEGVGNEQFF. The CDR3 DNA is TGCGCCAGCAGCCAAGAAGGGGTTGGGAATGAGCAGTTCTTC.

V gene TRBV5-1 combines with J gene TRBJ2-1; 8 bases agree with TRBD1. The junction had 6 bases not matched to a gene; V was cut back by 0 bases and J by 4 bases. This CDR3 has 16 residues. Germline CDR1 is SGHRS and CDR2 is YFSETQ. In DNA form, the CDR3 reads TGCGCCAGCAGCTTGGTCCCAGGGGGCGCTTACAATGAGCAGTTCTTC. Translating it yields CASSLVPGGAYNEQFF. Drawing the rest from reference TRBV5-1 and TRBJ2-1, the complete variable domain is KAGVTQTPRYLIKTRGQQVTLSCSPISGHRSVSWYQQTPGQGLQFLFEYFSETQRNKGNFPGRFSGRQFSNSRSEMNVSTLELGDSALYLCASSLVPGGAYNEQFFGPGTRLTVL.

The chain has TRBV27 and TRBJ2-2; no definite D call. CDR3 size: 12 residues. Germline loops: CDR1 MNHEY, CDR2 SMNVEV (reference sequence). V lost 5 bases to trimming and J lost 4 bases, with 5 bases between them. CDR3 in amino acids: CASSEVTGELFF. CDR3 in DNA: TGTGCCAGCAGTGAGGTCACCGGGGAGCTGTTTTTT.

The genes are TRBV7-2 and TRBJ2-4, with a possible D match to TRBD2 (6 bases). This CDR3 has 16 amino acids. Germline V gene sequence: CDR1 SGHTA, CDR2 FQGNSA. Trimming shortened V by 1 base and J by 0 bases, and 10 bases separated the two germline ends. The CDR3 coding sequence is TGTGCCAGCAGCTTAGAGATAGCGGTAGCCAAAAACATTCAGTACTTC. Its translation: CASSLEIAVAKNIQYF.

V is TRBV4-3 and J is TRBJ1-6; 8 nucleotides agree with TRBD1. Germline V lookup: CDR1 LGHNA, CDR2 YSLEER. This CDR3 spans 16 amino acids. Trimming at V came to 4 bases and at J to 9 bases, leaving 11 bases not matched to a gene. The DNA for the CDR3 is TGCGCCAGCAGCCCCAGACAGGGGAGAGTAGGTTCACCCCTCCACTTT. Amino acids: CASSPRQGRVGSPLHF.

This clone was observed once. The genes are TRBV4-3 and TRBJ2-7; 9 bases match TRBD1. After removal of 4 bases from V and 3 bases from J, the junction contained 10 bases not matched to a gene. Looked up from germline, CDR1 is LGHNA and CDR2 is YSLEER. The CDR3 covers 16 residues. This CDR3 is CASSRKPGQGDYEQYF. The CDR3 DNA is TGCGCCAGCAGCCGAAAGCCGGGACAGGGAGACTACGAGCAGTACTTC.

The V and J genes are TRBV28 and TRBJ2-3; the match to TRBD1 covers 7 bases. Trimming removed 5 bases from V and 6 bases from J; junction bases left unmatched: 11. Looked up from germline, CDR1 is MDHEN and CDR2 is SYDVKM. CDR3 length equals 15 residues. Here the CDR3 DNA reads TGTGCCAGCAGTAGACCGGGACCCAGGGGGGATACGCAGTATTTT. Translated, it gives CASSRPGPRGDTQYF.

V gene TRBV11-3 combines with J gene TRBJ2-1; D remains unclear. There are 14 residues in the CDR3. V dropped 1 base and J dropped 5 bases, with 9 bases sitting between them. Germline CDR1 is SGHNT and CDR2 is YENEEA. The CDR3 spells CASSLGGFNNEQFF. The CDR3 region has the DNA TGTGCCAGCAGCTTAGGGGGATTTAACAATGAGCAGTTCTTC. Full variable domain (remainder filled in from reference TRBV11-3 and TRBJ2-1): EAGVVQSPRYKIIEKKQPVAFWCNPISGHNTLYWYLQNLGQGPELLIRYENEEAVDDSQLPKDRFSAERLKGVDSTLKIQPAELGDSAVYLCASSLGGFNNEQFFGPGTRLTVL.

The chain recombines TRBV28 with TRBJ1-2, with TRBD1 as a possible D gene (6 bases). V was shortened by 6 bases and J by 13 bases, with 30 bases between the two germline ends. In germline, CDR1 is MDHEN, CDR2 SYDVKM. The CDR3 is 16 amino acids. The CDR3 sequence: CASSSFGGAGHMAGTF. CDR3 nucleotide sequence: TGTGCCAGCAGCTCCTTCGGGGGGGCGGGCCATATGGCGGGCACCTTC.

This rearrangement joins TRBV18 to TRBJ1-1, with D uncertain. V lost 5 bases and J 4 bases, leaving 11 bases between the germline ends. The CDR3 runs to 13 residues. Germline V gene data show CDR1 as KGHSH and CDR2 as LQKENI. CDR3 sequence: CASSADWVTEAFF. The CDR3 nucleotides are TGTGCCAGCTCAGCGGATTGGGTCACTGAAGCTTTCTTT.

The chain joins TRBV2 to TRBJ2-7; possible D gene TRBD2, 5 bases. The germline CDR1 and CDR2 sequences are SNHLY and FYNNEI. Trimming stripped 8 bases from V and 5 bases from J, with 16 bases between. This CDR3 contains 13 residues. CDR3: CASQYQRAHEQYF. The CDR3 DNA reads TGTGCCAGCCAATATCAGAGGGCCCACGAGCAGTACTTC. Full variable domain (remainder filled in from reference TRBV2 and TRBJ2-7): EPEVTQTPSHQVTQMGQEVILRCVPISNHLYFYWYRQILGQKVEFLVSFYNNEISEKSEIFDDQFSVERPDGSNFTLKIRSTKLEDSAMYFCASQYQRAHEQYFGPGTRLTVT.

This rearrangement joins TRBV9 to TRBJ2-1; perhaps TRBD2 as D (5 bases). Per germline, CDR1 SGDLS and CDR2 YYNGEE. V gave up 3 bases and J gave up 7 bases, with 11 bases separating them. The CDR3 is 13 residues long. CDR3 DNA: TGTGCCAGCAGCGCCATCGGCGGGAATGAGCAGTTCTTC. It yields the protein CASSAIGGNEQFF.

This rearrangement joins TRBV4-2 to TRBJ2-7; a possible D gene is TRBD2 (5 bases). CDR3 size: 13 residues. Germline V gives CDR1 LGHNA, CDR2 YNFKEQ. V lost 0 bases, J lost 6 bases, and 9 bases lay in between. The CDR3 loop is CASSQEVGSEQYF. CDR3 coding DNA: TGTGCCAGCAGCCAAGAGGTAGGGAGCGAGCAGTACTTC.

The rearrangement uses TRBV18 and TRBJ2-7; D might be TRBD2 (5 bases). The germline CDR1 and CDR2 sequences are KGHSH and LQKENI. The CDR3 totals 14 residues. The V end was cut by 3 bases, the J end by 3 bases, with 12 bases between. CDR3: CASSPSPSLYEQYF. The CDR3 DNA sequence: TGTGCCAGCTCACCGTCACCTAGCCTCTACGAGCAGTACTTC.

This chain uses TRBV9 with TRBJ2-7; D is undetermined. Germline-derived CDR1 and CDR2 are SGDLS and YYNGEE. Trimming stripped 0 bases from V and 0 bases from J, with 7 bases between. The CDR3 sequence is 14 residues long. The CDR3: CASSVDGSSYEQYF. CDR3 nucleotides: TGTGCCAGCAGCGTAGACGGAAGCTCCTACGAGCAGTACTTC.

CDR3 nucleotides: TGTGCCAGCAGCCCCGGGGACACCAGCTCCTACGAGCAGTACTTC. The encoded protein is CASSPGDTSSYEQYF. The chain combines TRBV28 with TRBJ2-5; tentative D call: TRBD1 (6 bases). The J call may be incorrect, as the DNA end agrees better with TRBJ2-7. Germline values: CDR1 MDHEN, CDR2 SYDVKM. This CDR3 contains 15 residues.

The gene calls are TRBV7-9 and TRBJ2-2; TRBD1 agrees at 7 bases. The CDR3 spans 15 residues. The germline V gene has CDR1 SEHNR and CDR2 FQNEAQ (reference sequence). J lost 4 bases, V lost 1 base, and 3 bases had no gene match. The CDR3, as DNA: TGTGCCAGCAGCTTAGGGGCAGGGGGCACCGGGGAGCTGTTTTTT. Its protein product is CASSLGAGGTGELFF.

This clone has just a few counts. V and J are TRBV4-2 and TRBJ2-6; D remains unclear. The CDR3 runs 14 residues. Trimming shortened V by 5 bases and J by 4 bases, and 9 bases separated the two germline ends. In germline, CDR1 is LGHNA, CDR2 YNFKEQ. The CDR3 sequence is CASSSLAGANVLTF. The CDR3 DNA sequence: TGTGCCAGCAGCTCCCTCGCAGGGGCCAACGTCCTGACTTTC.

The CDR3 DNA is TGTGCCAGCAGTTGGGGACAGGAAGCCTACGAGCAGTACTTC. Amino acid sequence: CASSWGQEAYEQYF. The V and J genes are TRBV27 and TRBJ2-5; 8 positions agree with TRBD1. The J call is in doubt because the DNA end fits TRBJ2-7 better. This CDR3 contains 14 residues. In germline, CDR1 is MNHEY, CDR2 SMNVEV (reference sequence).

This clone was detected a few times. The V and J genes are TRBV10-3 and TRBJ1-5; 7 bases are shared with TRBD1. The junction had 7 bases not matched to a gene; V was cut back by 8 bases and J by 3 bases. Germline V gives CDR1 ENHRY, CDR2 SYGVKD. The CDR3 has 14 residues. CDR3 sequence (DNA): TGTGCCATCGGGGACAGCCTCCTCAATCAGCCCCAGCATTTT. This translates into CAIGDSLLNQPQHF.

The chain links TRBV15 to TRBJ1-4; tentatively, D is TRBD1 (6 bases). The CDR3 consists of 17 residues. CDR1 and CDR2 from the germline V gene are LNHNV and YYDKDF (reference sequence). V lost 0 bases to trimming and J lost 7 bases, with 18 bases between them. CDR3 sequence reads: CATSRDYRQEESEKLFF. The CDR3 DNA reads TGTGCCACCAGCAGAGACTACAGACAGGAAGAGTCTGAAAAACTGTTTTTT.